This T cell receptor beta chain was captured by sequencing in a study of cytomegalovirus exposure and HLA in healthy donors. Study information: Unique TCR beta sequences numbering over 100 million came from around 180 million T cells in an earlier analysis.

This CDR3 region has 15 residues. J gave up 5 bases and V 4 bases, and 6 bases lay outside the gene matches. Germline CDR1 and CDR2: SGHNT and YENEEA. Primers for the PCR totalled 60 Vbeta and 13 Jbeta. TCRdb's copy holds only in-frame clones and misses some; the assay was immunoSEQ multiplex PCR. Found here are roughly 100,000 clones, about 83% of them singletons; the top ten hold under 4.5%. Regarding the study as a whole: Roughly 170 TCR beta chains were listed as cytomegalovirus-associated. Later work found most CMV-associated TCR beta chains apparently HLA-restricted.

This clone was seen a handful of times. The antigen remains undetermined. The sequence derives from a female donor in good health and CMV-seropositive. This rearrangement joins TRBV11-3 to TRBJ2-5; 11 bases are shared with TRBD1. Material: PBMCs. CDR3 residues: CASSSRTGGAETQYF. The CDR3 bases are TGTGCCAGCAGCTCCCGGACAGGGGGCGCCGAGACCCAGTACTTC.